Below, 28 T cell receptor beta chains from the same sample are listed, as sequenced in a study of T-cell reconstitution after alpha-beta-depleted transplantation in children (TCRdb year 2016). In the paper's terms, the treatment or condition label means: allogeneic hematopoietic cell transplantation with graft depleted of TCRalphabeta T cells and CD19 B cells. Receptor amplification or capture employed PCR. Sequenced on an Illumina HiSeq 2500. TCR libraries were prepared with molecular barcoding, using unique molecular identifiers to normalize TCRbeta repertoire quantification. TCRdb passed the public sequencing reads through fastp at Q25 and MiXCR, retaining productive beta sequences. Entries that share a CDR3 protein sequence are merged under the most common genes and DNA. Within this sample are 81,000 or so distinct CDR3 sequences, with less than 20% of them counted one time only. About 18% of the sample comes from the top ten.

The source was PBMCs, mostly from graft donor cells, collected 180 days after TCRalphabeta/CD19-depleted stem cell transplant. The source is a male patient aged 2 to 10 who had a stem cell transplant for acute lymphoblastic leukemia, so the T cells may come from the graft donor.

V and J are TRBV7-2 and TRBJ2-7, with D hard to call. CDR3 length: 13 residues. Trimming shortened V by 2 bases and J by 1 base, and 6 bases separated the two germline ends. Germline CDR1 reads SGHTA; CDR2 reads FQGNSA. CDR3 protein: CASSLSQSYEQYF. CDR3 bases: TGTGCCAGCAGCTTAAGCCAATCCTACGAGCAGTACTTC. The full variable domain, with the rest looked up from reference TRBV7-2 and TRBJ2-7, is GAGVSQSPSNKVTEKGKDVELRCDPISGHTALYWYRQSLGQGLEFLIYFQGNSAPDKSGLPSDRFSAERTGGSVSTLTIQRTQQEDSAVYLCASSLSQSYEQYFGPGTRLTVT.

A word on this clonotype: A read error may explain this, as a much larger clone is one base away. This chain connects TRBV5-1 to TRBJ2-7; a weak D match, TRBD1 (5 bases). CDR1 is SGHRS, CDR2 YFSETQ, per germline. This CDR3 is 13 amino acids long. CDR3 bases: TGCGCCAGCAGCTTAACAGGTATCTACGAGCAGTCCTTC. Its protein product is CASSLTGIYEQSF. The complete variable domain, with remaining parts taken from reference TRBV5-1 and TRBJ2-7, reads KAGVTQTPRYLIKTRGQQVTLSCSPISGHRSVSWYQQTPGQGLQFLFEYFSETQRNKGNFPGRFSGRQFSNSRSEMNVSTLELGDSALYLCASSLTGIYEQSFGPGTRLTVT.

The chain couples TRBV18 to TRBJ2-3, with D unclear. Between the trimmed V and J ends, which lost 6 bases and 2 bases, there was a span of 9 bases. This CDR3 has 13 amino acids. From germline, CDR1 is KGHSH and CDR2 LQKENI. CDR3: CASSLTTTDTQYF. In DNA, the CDR3 is TGTGCCAGCTCCCTGACCACCACAGATACGCAGTATTTT. The full variable domain, rest sourced from reference TRBV18 and TRBJ2-3, is NAGVMQNPRHLVRRRGQEARLRCSPMKGHSHVYWYRQLPEEGLKFMVYLQKENIIDESGMPKERFSAEFPKEGPSILRIQQVVRGDSAAYFCASSLTTTDTQYFGPGTRLTVL.

The rearrangement joins TRBV20-1 to TRBJ2-7; 9 bases are shared with TRBD2. The V segment lost 2 bases and the J segment 1 base; nucleotides outside the gene matches: 6. CDR1 is DFQATT and CDR2 is SNEGSKA in the germline V gene (reference sequence). The CDR3 runs to 15 residues. The CDR3 coding sequence is TGCAGTGCTAGACTGACTAGCGGCGGTTCCTACGAGCAGTACTTC. This encodes CSARLTSGGSYEQYF.

The chain joins TRBV5-1 to TRBJ1-1; a weak D match, TRBD1 (6 bases). Germline CDR1 and CDR2: SGHRS and YFSETQ. CDR3 size: 15 residues. The V gene lost 0 bases and the J gene lost 0 bases, with 9 bases spanning the gap. This chain's CDR3 is CASSLAPGVNTEAFF. The CDR3 DNA reads TGCGCCAGCAGCTTGGCTCCAGGGGTGAACACTGAAGCTTTCTTT.

This clonotype was seen only a few times. The rearrangement joins TRBV6-1 to TRBJ2-1; 8 bases line up with TRBD2. Per germline, CDR1 MNHNS and CDR2 SASEGT. The CDR3 has 16 residues. Germline trimming cut 2 bases from V and 2 bases from J; bases unmatched to any gene: 5. The CDR3, as DNA: TGTGCCAGCAGTGAATTTGCGGGGGGCCCCTACAATGAGCAGTTCTTC. This encodes CASSEFAGGPYNEQFF.

This clonotype is termed medium-sized. The chain uses TRBV12-3 or TRBV12-4 and TRBJ2-3; D is undetermined. The CDR3 is 16 amino acids. Trimming pared 2 bases from V and 5 bases from J, leaving 17 bases between. CDR3 nucleotides: TGTGCCAGCAGTTTATCCAGCCCTGTGGGAAGAGATACGCAGTATTTT. Encoded protein: CASSLSSPVGRDTQYF.

This clonotype was counted between two and nine times. The rearrangement uses TRBV10-2 and TRBJ1-1; no definite D call. V was cut by 7 bases and J by 6 bases, with 9 bases left in between. The length of the CDR3 is 11 residues. CDR1 WSHSY and CDR2 SAAADI come from the germline V gene. CDR3 residues: CASKGGSEAFF. The CDR3 bases are TGCGCCAGCAAGGGAGGGTCTGAAGCTTTCTTT.

The chain uses TRBV12-3 or TRBV12-4 and TRBJ2-7; 10 bases line up with TRBD1. There are 16 residues in the CDR3. V trimming: 5 bases; J trimming: 0 bases; junction bases outside the gene matches: 7. In nucleotides, the CDR3 is TGTGCCAGCAGTAAACGCTGGACAGGGGGCTCCTACGAGCAGTACTTC. Translating gives CASSKRWTGGSYEQYF.

The rearrangement links TRBV3-1 to TRBJ2-7; 12 bases are a match to TRBD2. In germline, CDR1 is LGHDT, CDR2 YNNKEL (reference sequence). The CDR3 is made up of 15 amino acids. J was trimmed by 4 bases and V by 1 base; bases with no gene match: 2. The CDR3 DNA reads TGTGCCAGCAGCCAAGTGACTAGCGGGGGTTACGAGCAGTACTTC. Translated, it gives CASSQVTSGGYEQYF.

About this clonotype itself: Relative to the germline gene, one junction end is altered; a read error may explain this. V gene TRBV4-2 combines with J gene TRBJ2-1; D may be TRBD2 (8 bases). In germline, CDR1 is LGHNA, CDR2 YNFKEQ. CDR3 length: 23 residues. DNA of the CDR3: TGTGCCAGCAGCCAAGATTGGGAGACAGGGTGGGCGACTAGCGACAGCTCCTACGATGAGCAGTTCTTC. Translated, it gives CASSQDWETGWATSDSSYDEQFF.

Ten or more counts support this clonotype. The chain is built from TRBV12-3 or TRBV12-4 and TRBJ2-7; unclear D gene. This CDR3 region has 13 residues. V was trimmed by 5 bases and J by 3 bases, leaving 11 bases between them. The CDR3 protein is CASSPEVVYEQYF. Here the CDR3 DNA reads TGTGCCAGCAGTCCCGAGGTGGTCTACGAGCAGTACTTC.

The rearrangement joins TRBV20-1 to TRBJ2-3; D uncertain. The CDR3 totals 15 residues. CDR1 is DFQATT, CDR2 SNEGSKA, per germline (reference sequence). Trimming shortened V by 1 base and J by 6 bases, and 17 bases separated the two germline ends. CDR3 DNA sequence: TGCAGTGCTAGAGCTCCGCTGCCCCCTGGGGATACGCAGTATTTT. Protein sequence: CSARAPLPPGDTQYF.

This clonotype showed up many times. The rearrangement uses TRBV5-6 and TRBJ1-2; maybe TRBD1 (6 bases). Germline-derived CDR1 and CDR2 are SGHDT and YYEEEE. The CDR3 is 12 residues long. V lost 0 bases and J 8 bases, leaving 8 bases between the germline ends. CDR3 in DNA: TGTGCCAGCAGCTTGGGTAGGGGGGGCTACACCTTC. This translates into CASSLGRGGYTF.

This chain connects TRBV15 to TRBJ1-2; D perhaps matches TRBD1 (6 bases). Germline V gives CDR1 LNHNV, CDR2 YYDKDF (reference sequence). The CDR3 loop spans 14 amino acids. V was cut by 1 base and J by 4 bases, with 10 bases left in between. As DNA, the CDR3 is TGTGCCACCAGCAGAGCAGAAGGGGGCTATGGCTACACCTTC. It codes for CATSRAEGGYGYTF.

The table lists this clonotype with a few counts. The chain couples TRBV12-3 or TRBV12-4 to TRBJ1-5; perhaps TRBD1 as D (6 bases). This CDR3 spans 16 amino acids. Trimming took off 5 bases at V and 2 bases at J, with 16 bases between the two ends. As DNA, the CDR3 is TGTGCCAGCAGTCTACTGGGGGCGCAGGGCAATCAGCCCCAGCATTTT. Residues: CASSLLGAQGNQPQHF.

V gene TRBV7-9 combines with J gene TRBJ2-3; a weak D match, TRBD2 (5 bases). The germline V gene encodes CDR1 SEHNR and CDR2 FQNEAQ (reference sequence). CDR3 length: 16 amino acids. Trimming took 3 bases from V and 2 from J, leaving 15 bases between them. In DNA form, the CDR3 reads TGTGCCAGCAGCTTTAATGCGGGCCGGTCCACAGATACGCAGTATTTT. Translated, it gives CASSFNAGRSTDTQYF.

This clonotype has a handful of counts. This chain connects TRBV6-5 to TRBJ2-7; D not certain. V gave up 6 bases and J gave up 0 bases, with 15 bases separating them. The V gene's germline CDR1 is MNHEY and CDR2 SVGAGI. This CDR3 is 15 amino acids long. CDR3 bases: TGTGCCAGCAGCCCCGCCAGCTCTAGCTCCTACGAGCAGTACTTC. This codes for CASSPASSSSYEQYF.

This clonotype was seen a few times. This chain joins TRBV27 and TRBJ2-2; possible D gene TRBD1, 5 bases. CDR3 length: 13 residues. CDR1 MNHEY and CDR2 SMNVEV come from the germline V gene (reference sequence). The V gene lost 5 bases and the J gene lost 4 bases, with 8 bases spanning the gap. The DNA for the CDR3 is TGTGCCAGCAGTGAAAGGGGCACCGGGGAGCTGTTTTTT. It yields the protein CASSERGTGELFF.

The sample holds many counts of this clonotype. The gene calls are TRBV5-1 and TRBJ2-2; 11 positions agree with TRBD1. The CDR3 loop spans 15 amino acids. The V gene end was trimmed by 4 bases and the J gene end by 5 bases; junction bases not matched to a gene: 4. Germline V gives CDR1 SGHRS, CDR2 YFSETQ. For the CDR3, the DNA is TGCGCCAGCAGCCCTGGACAGGGGGCTACCGGGGAGCTGTTTTTT. This codes for CASSPGQGATGELFF.

This sequence joins TRBV12-3 or TRBV12-4 and TRBJ2-2; 7 nucleotides agree with TRBD2. The J segment lost 6 bases and the V segment lost 6 bases, leaving 7 bases of the junction unmatched. The CDR3 length is 14 residues. The CDR3 nucleotides read TGTGCCAGCAGGCCTGCTACTAGCGCCGGGGAGCTGTTTTTT. Translating gives CASRPATSAGELFF.

This clonotype was seen many times. The chain links TRBV29-1 to TRBJ2-3; D is possibly TRBD1 (6 bases). The CDR3 totals 16 residues. The ends were cut back, 5 bases at V and 6 bases at J, with 24 bases in the middle. Germline assignment: CDR1 SQVTM and CDR2 ANQGSEA. The CDR3 loop reads CSVSSTRGTSPDTQYF. In DNA, the CDR3 is TGCAGCGTTTCCTCTACCAGGGGTACCTCCCCCGATACGCAGTATTTT.

The CDR3 sequence is CASSLESHQYF. In nucleotides, the CDR3 is TGTGCCAGCAGCTTAGAGAGCCATCAGTACTTC. The genes are TRBV7-6 and TRBJ2-7; D gene ambiguous. Per the germline V gene, CDR1 is SGHVS and CDR2 is FNYEAQ. V was trimmed by 1 base and J by 10 bases, leaving 8 bases between them. The CDR3 contains 11 residues.

This clonotype was observed at least ten times. V gene TRBV4-2 combines with J gene TRBJ2-7, with 9 bases matching TRBD2. Unmatched junction bases numbered 7, after V lost 0 bases and J lost 7 bases. The CDR3 is 15 amino acids. The germline gives CDR1 LGHNA, CDR2 YNFKEQ. The CDR3 DNA sequence: TGTGCCAGCAGCCAAGATGTAGCGGGGGCGGGGGAGCAGTACTTC. It translates to CASSQDVAGAGEQYF.

This clonotype was picked up a small number of times. The V call is TRBV15, the J call TRBJ2-2; D is uncertain. Germline assignment: CDR1 LNHNV and CDR2 YYDKDF (reference sequence). Trimming took 0 bases from V and 4 from J, leaving 3 bases between them. This CDR3 region has 13 residues. Here the CDR3 DNA reads TGTGCCACCAGCAGAGACAGCACCGGGGAGCTGTTTTTT. This sequence encodes CATSRDSTGELFF.

CDR3: CASSLERRQEVYGYTF. The CDR3 DNA follows: TGTGCCAGCAGCTTGGAAAGGAGACAGGAGGTATACGGCTACACCTTC. V is TRBV5-6 and J is TRBJ1-2, with a weak D call TRBD1 (6 bases). The V gene lost 0 bases and the J gene lost 8 bases, with 20 bases spanning the gap. The CDR3 totals 16 residues. Germline assignment: CDR1 SGHDT and CDR2 YYEEEE.

This clonotype was observed a handful of times. The V call is TRBV29-1, the J call TRBJ1-5, with TRBD1 matching 8 bases. Germline values: CDR1 SQVTM, CDR2 ANQGSEA. The V gene end was trimmed by 4 bases and the J gene end by 5 bases; junction bases not matched to a gene: 10. The CDR3 has 15 residues. CDR3: CSVVTTGGSYQPQHF. The CDR3, as DNA: TGCAGCGTTGTTACCACAGGGGGTTCTTATCAGCCCCAGCATTTT. The full variable domain, its missing parts supplied by reference TRBV29-1 and TRBJ1-5, is SAVISQKPSRDICQRGTSLTIQCQVDSQVTMMFWYRQQPGQSLTLIATANQGSEATYESGFVIDKFPISRPNLTFSTLTVSNMSPEDSSIYLCSVVTTGGSYQPQHFGDGTRLSIL.

This clonotype was seen a handful of times. The J gene is TRBJ2-1, the V gene TRBV29-1, with D perhaps assigned TRBD1 or TRBD2 (5 bases each). Trimming pared 2 bases from V and 4 bases from J, leaving 12 bases between. CDR3 size: 14 residues. The germline gives CDR1 SQVTM, CDR2 ANQGSEA. Here the CDR3 reads CSVEPRGSYNEQFF. DNA of the CDR3: TGCAGCGTTGAACCGAGGGGATCTTACAATGAGCAGTTCTTC.